The 4 T cell receptor beta chains reported below all come from one sample, sequenced in a study of shared clonotypes between healthy human individuals. TCRdb keeps only in-frame clones here, not all; method: immunoSEQ multiplex PCR. The sample consists of 2 million or so clones, 85% to 95% of them appearing once. Sequencing used naive CD4+ T cells sorted from blood. As for subset: CD45RA+ positively selected. All receptors come from a man aged 18-30 years in good health.

The CDR3: CATSPTTANYGYTF. The CDR3 DNA reads as TGTGCCACCTCCCCGACGACAGCTAACTATGGCTACACCTTC. The chain carries TRBV19 and TRBJ1-2, with a weak D call TRBD1 (5 bases). The germline V gene has CDR1 LNHDA and CDR2 SQIVND (reference sequence). CDR3 length: 14 amino acids. Trimming cost V 10 bases and J 0 bases, with 15 bases left between them. Filled out from reference TRBV19 and TRBJ1-2, the complete variable domain reads DGGITQSPKYLFRKEGQNVTLSCEQNLNHDAMYWYRQDPGQGLRLIYYSQIVNDFQKGDIAEGYSVSREKKESFPLTVTSAQKNPTAFYLCATSPTTANYGYTFGSGTRLTVV.

This sequence joins TRBV2 and TRBJ2-5, with 8 nucleotides matching TRBD1. Germline V gene lookup returns CDR1 SNHLY and CDR2 FYNNEI. V lost 11 bases, J lost 6 bases, and 8 bases stayed unmatched. The CDR3 extends over 12 amino acids. DNA for the CDR3: TGTGCCGGCGAGGACAGGGTGAAGACCCAGTACTTC. Encoded protein: CAGEDRVKTQYF.

The V call is TRBV28, the J call TRBJ1-2, with 10 bases lining up with TRBD1. The CDR3 spans 13 residues. Germline loops: CDR1 MDHEN, CDR2 SYDVKM. J lost 10 bases, V lost 4 bases, and 6 bases had no gene match. CDR3 loop: CASSSGTGVDYTF. CDR3 nucleotides: TGTGCCAGCAGTTCCGGGACAGGGGTGGACTACACCTTC.

In this sample, this clone turned up once. The genes are TRBV2 and TRBJ2-7; 8 nucleotides align to TRBD2. Germline loops: CDR1 SNHLY, CDR2 FYNNEI. Losses at the gene ends were 0 bases for V and 0 bases for J; bases not matched to a gene: 4. The CDR3 consists of 16 residues. CDR3 protein: CASSEAPGGASYEQYF. DNA for the CDR3: TGTGCCAGCAGTGAAGCCCCCGGGGGGGCCTCCTACGAGCAGTACTTC.